These 20 T cell receptor beta chains share one sample of origin, sequenced in a study of blood T cell repertoires in COVID-19. Method: immunoSEQ multiplex PCR; TCRdb's copy keeps in-frame clones and lacks some. The top ten hold under 5.5% of the sample, which has about 95,000 clones, about four fifths seen once. The material sequenced was peripheral blood. Receptors were obtained from a man at least 80 years old with COVID-19, enrolled during active disease.

This clone was seen only once. The chain is built from TRBV7-3 and TRBJ2-3; 8 positions match TRBD2. With V trimmed by 2 bases and J by 6 bases, 7 bases remained unmatched. Looked up from germline, CDR1 is SGHTA and CDR2 is FQGTGA. The CDR3 spans 15 residues. CDR3 bases: TGTGCCAGCAGCTTATATACGGGGGGGCCGGATACGCAGTATTTT. Protein sequence: CASSLYTGGPDTQYF.

The chain carries TRBV11-2 and TRBJ1-2; 7 nucleotides agree with TRBD1. Germline CDR1 reads SGHAT; CDR2 reads FQNNGV. V was pared by 1 base and J by 3 bases, with 5 bases of the junction left unmatched. CDR3 length: 15 residues. The CDR3 nucleotides read TGTGCCAGCAGCTTAGTGACAGGGCGAGACTATGGCTACACCTTC. Translation gives CASSLVTGRDYGYTF. Based on the CDR3 plus reference TRBV11-2 and TRBJ1-2, the full variable domain is EAGVAQSPRYKIIEKRQSVAFWCNPISGHATLYWYQQILGQGPKLLIQFQNNGVVDDSQLPKDRFSAERLKGVDSTLKIQPAKLEDSAVYLCASSLVTGRDYGYTFGSGTRLTVV.

The chain combines TRBV9 with TRBJ2-7, with D possibly being TRBD2 (5 bases). The CDR3 covers 15 residues. Trimming cost V 4 bases and J 0 bases, with 14 bases left between them. CDR1 is SGDLS, CDR2 YYNGEE, per germline. CDR3 nucleotides: TGTGCCAGCAGCCCCCAAGGACTCCCCTCCTACGAGCAGTACTTC. Translating it yields CASSPQGLPSYEQYF. The variable domain in full, completed from reference TRBV9 and TRBJ2-7, reads DSGVTQTPKHLITATGQRVTLRCSPRSGDLSVYWYQQSLDQGLQFLIQYYNGEERAKGNILERFSAQQFPDLHSELNLSSLELGDSALYFCASSPQGLPSYEQYFGPGTRLTVT.

The chain couples TRBV6-5 to TRBJ1-1; 7 nucleotides agree with TRBD1. V dropped 5 bases and J dropped 1; count of bases not matched to a gene: 4. Germline-derived CDR1 and CDR2 are MNHEY and SVGAGI. The CDR3 contains 14 residues. The CDR3 coding sequence is TGTGCCAGCAGTCCACGACAGGGGAACACTGAAGCTTTCTTT. Protein product: CASSPRQGNTEAFF.

The rearrangement uses TRBV6-5 and TRBJ2-1; tentative D call: TRBD2 (6 bases). With 0 bases removed from V and 8 bases from J, the gap between germline ends came to 11 bases. The germline gives CDR1 MNHEY, CDR2 SVGAGI. The CDR3 is made up of 14 amino acids. The CDR3: CASSYSRRGHEQFF. In nucleotides, the CDR3 is TGTGCCAGCAGTTACTCGAGGAGGGGCCATGAGCAGTTCTTC.

This chain joins TRBV4-2 and TRBJ2-5, with a weak D call TRBD2 (7 bases). CDR1 and CDR2 (germline): LGHNA, YNFKEQ. The CDR3 runs 17 residues. The V and J ends lost 0 bases and 1 base respectively, with 15 bases between them. As DNA, the CDR3 is TGTGCCAGCAGCCAAGATGGGATCCGGGGGGCCCAAGAGACCCAGTACTTC. Encoded protein: CASSQDGIRGAQETQYF.

The table lists this clone with a count of one. This rearrangement joins TRBV9 to TRBJ2-3; 7 nucleotides agree with TRBD2. Germline loops: CDR1 SGDLS, CDR2 YYNGEE. The CDR3 contains 16 residues. The J segment lost 4 bases and the V segment lost 3 bases, leaving 11 bases of the junction unmatched. CDR3: CASSGRDYRFADTQYF. In DNA, the CDR3 is TGTGCCAGCAGCGGCCGGGACTATAGGTTCGCAGATACGCAGTATTTT.

The V call is TRBV9, the J call TRBJ1-2; 8 positions agree with TRBD1. Germline-derived CDR1 and CDR2 are SGDLS and YYNGEE. This CDR3 is built from 15 residues. The V gene end was trimmed by 0 bases and the J gene end by 4 bases; junction bases not matched to a gene: 5. CDR3 coding DNA: TGTGCCAGCAGCGTAGAAGGACAGGGATTCTATGGCTACACCTTC. This translates into CASSVEGQGFYGYTF.

The V gene is TRBV7-2, the J gene TRBJ2-4; 11 bases fit TRBD2. The CDR3 has 17 amino acids. After removal of 4 bases from V and 0 bases from J, the junction contained 5 bases not matched to a gene. The germline V gene encodes CDR1 SGHTA and CDR2 FQGNSA. The DNA of the CDR3 is TGTGCCAGCAGCTCGGGACTAGCGGAATTAGCCAAAAACATTCAGTACTTC. Its protein product is CASSSGLAELAKNIQYF.

The chain has TRBV19 and TRBJ1-5, with TRBD1 as a possible D gene (6 bases). Per the germline V gene, CDR1 is LNHDA and CDR2 is SQIVND (reference sequence). The CDR3 loop spans 15 amino acids. With 3 bases removed from V and 1 base from J, the gap between germline ends came to 10 bases. CDR3 protein: CASSIGGHSNQPQHF. The CDR3 coding sequence is TGTGCCAGTAGTATTGGGGGACACAGCAATCAGCCCCAGCATTTT.

The chain recombines TRBV19 with TRBJ2-5; TRBD2 aligns across 7 bases. The CDR3 covers 15 residues. CDR1 is LNHDA, CDR2 SQIVND, per germline (reference sequence). Losses at the gene ends were 3 bases for V and 2 bases for J; bases not matched to a gene: 6. The CDR3 spells CASSIVGTTQETQYF. The CDR3, as DNA: TGTGCCAGTAGTATTGTGGGGACTACTCAAGAGACCCAGTACTTC.

The chain is built from TRBV6-5 and TRBJ1-2; TRBD1 matches 7 bases. The CDR3 is 14 amino acids. The germline CDR1 and CDR2 sequences are MNHEY and SVGAGI. V was pared by 4 bases and J by 7 bases, with 9 bases of the junction left unmatched. DNA of the CDR3: TGTGCCAGCAGTTCATTACAGGGGATCGGTGGCTACACCTTC. This sequence encodes CASSSLQGIGGYTF.

V is TRBV2 and J is TRBJ1-3; the D gene is possibly TRBD1 (6 bases). Trimming left V 6 bases short and J 0 bases short, with 12 bases between. This CDR3 has 15 amino acids. Germline values: CDR1 SNHLY, CDR2 FYNNEI. The CDR3 here is CASSLDSRSGNTIYF. The CDR3 nucleotides read TGTGCCAGCAGCCTGGACAGTCGCTCTGGAAACACCATATATTTT.

Only a few counts were recorded for this clone. V is TRBV6-5 and J is TRBJ1-1; TRBD1 is a possible D gene (5 bases). V lost 0 bases and J 4 bases, leaving 15 bases between the germline ends. Germline CDR1 reads MNHEY; CDR2 reads SVGAGI. The CDR3 is 16 residues long. This chain's CDR3 is CASSYSLRGGITEAFF. Here the CDR3 DNA reads TGTGCCAGCAGTTACTCACTTCGCGGGGGAATCACTGAAGCTTTCTTT.

The chain combines TRBV5-5 with TRBJ1-1; TRBD1 matches 7 bases. After removal of 4 bases from V and 1 base from J, the junction contained 4 bases not matched to a gene. This CDR3 contains 14 residues. Per the germline V gene, CDR1 is SGHKS and CDR2 is YYEKEE (reference sequence). CDR3 sequence (DNA): TGTGCCAGCAGCCTCCGGGACAGGAACACTGAAGCTTTCTTT. Amino acid sequence: CASSLRDRNTEAFF.

This chain links TRBV9 with TRBJ1-5; 7 nucleotides line up with TRBD1. The germline V gene encodes CDR1 SGDLS and CDR2 YYNGEE. CDR3 length equals 15 residues. The V gene end was trimmed by 4 bases and the J gene end by 0 bases; junction bases not matched to a gene: 4. The chain's CDR3 is CASSNTGDSNQPQHF. The CDR3, as DNA: TGTGCCAGCAGCAATACAGGGGATAGCAATCAGCCCCAGCATTTT. The variable domain in full, completed from reference TRBV9 and TRBJ1-5, reads DSGVTQTPKHLITATGQRVTLRCSPRSGDLSVYWYQQSLDQGLQFLIQYYNGEERAKGNILERFSAQQFPDLHSELNLSSLELGDSALYFCASSNTGDSNQPQHFGDGTRLSIL.

V is TRBV18 and J is TRBJ2-5, with D tentatively TRBD1 (6 bases). Deletions cut 6 bases from V and 7 bases from J, with 24 bases between. Germline-derived CDR1 and CDR2 are KGHSH and LQKENI. The CDR3 consists of 16 residues. CDR3 in amino acids: CASSSLQGNRKGTQYF. CDR3 nucleotides: TGTGCCAGCTCCTCCCTCCAGGGGAACCGAAAGGGGACCCAGTACTTC.

V is TRBV24-1 and J is TRBJ2-5; D is unclear. Trimming cost V 0 bases and J 7 bases, with 5 bases left between them. This CDR3 has 12 residues. Germline values: CDR1 KGHDR, CDR2 SFDVKD. The CDR3, as DNA: TGTGCCACCAGTGATTTGGGAGTGACCCAGTACTTC. This sequence encodes CATSDLGVTQYF.

The chain uses TRBV7-2 and TRBJ2-7; D perhaps matches TRBD2 (5 bases). Germline V gene lookup returns CDR1 SGHTA and CDR2 FQGNSA. Trimming removed 5 bases at V and 6 bases at J, with 17 bases between. CDR3 length: 14 residues. CDR3 sequence: CASSLTRSLREQYF. The CDR3 DNA follows: TGTGCCAGCAGCCTAACTAGATCCCTACGCGAGCAGTACTTC.

The chain recombines TRBV18 with TRBJ2-3; a possible D gene is TRBD2 (7 bases). The germline V gene encodes CDR1 KGHSH and CDR2 LQKENI. The CDR3 spans 14 residues. The V end was cut by 3 bases, the J end by 7 bases, with 14 bases between. The CDR3 protein is CASSPEGGANTQYF. In DNA, the CDR3 is TGTGCCAGCTCACCTGAGGGGGGGGCAAATACGCAGTATTTT.